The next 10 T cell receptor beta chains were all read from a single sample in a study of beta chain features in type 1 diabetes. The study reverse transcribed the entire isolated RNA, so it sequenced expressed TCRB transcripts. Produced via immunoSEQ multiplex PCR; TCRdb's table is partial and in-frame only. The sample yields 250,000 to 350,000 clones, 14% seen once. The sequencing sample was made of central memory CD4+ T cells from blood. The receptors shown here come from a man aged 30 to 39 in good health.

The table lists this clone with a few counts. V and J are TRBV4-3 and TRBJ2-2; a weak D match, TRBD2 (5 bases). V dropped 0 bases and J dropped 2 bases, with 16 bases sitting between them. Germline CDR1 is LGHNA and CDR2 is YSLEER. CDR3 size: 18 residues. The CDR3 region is CASSQDVVRASNTGELFF. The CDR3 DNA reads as TGCGCCAGCAGCCAAGATGTTGTGAGGGCCTCAAACACCGGGGAGCTGTTTTTT.

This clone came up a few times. The CDR3 loop reads CASSPRLKDTQYF. The DNA of the CDR3 is TGTGCCAGCAGCCCGAGGTTGAAAGATACGCAGTATTTT. The rearrangement joins TRBV9 to TRBJ2-3; D remains ambiguous. The ends were cut back, 4 bases at V and 5 bases at J, with 11 bases in the middle. Germline V CDR1 and CDR2: SGDLS, YYNGEE. This CDR3 spans 13 amino acids.

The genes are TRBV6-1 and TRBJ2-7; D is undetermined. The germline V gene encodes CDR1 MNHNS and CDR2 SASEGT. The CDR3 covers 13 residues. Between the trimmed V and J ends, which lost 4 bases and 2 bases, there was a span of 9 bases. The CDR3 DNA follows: TGTGCCAGCAGTGCCACACATACCTACGAGCAGTACGTC. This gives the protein CASSATHTYEQYV.

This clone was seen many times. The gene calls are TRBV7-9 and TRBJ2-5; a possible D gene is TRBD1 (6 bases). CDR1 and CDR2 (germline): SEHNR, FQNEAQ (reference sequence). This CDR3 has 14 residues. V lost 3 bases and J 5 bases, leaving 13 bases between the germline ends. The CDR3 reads CASSFLRGSETQYF. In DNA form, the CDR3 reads TGTGCCAGCAGCTTTCTCAGGGGTAGCGAGACCCAGTACTTC.

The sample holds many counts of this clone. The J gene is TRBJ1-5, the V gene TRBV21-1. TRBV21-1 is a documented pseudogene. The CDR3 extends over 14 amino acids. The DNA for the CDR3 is TGTGCCAGCAGCAAAAAGTACCGCAATCAGCCCCAGCATTTT. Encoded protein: CASSKKYRNQPQHF.

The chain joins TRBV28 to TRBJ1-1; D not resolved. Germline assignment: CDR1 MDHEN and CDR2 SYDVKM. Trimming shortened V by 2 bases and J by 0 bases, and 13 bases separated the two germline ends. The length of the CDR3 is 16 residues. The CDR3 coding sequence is TGTGCCAGCAGTTTAGCCGACATGCTCATGAACACTGAAGCTTTCTTT. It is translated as CASSLADMLMNTEAFF.

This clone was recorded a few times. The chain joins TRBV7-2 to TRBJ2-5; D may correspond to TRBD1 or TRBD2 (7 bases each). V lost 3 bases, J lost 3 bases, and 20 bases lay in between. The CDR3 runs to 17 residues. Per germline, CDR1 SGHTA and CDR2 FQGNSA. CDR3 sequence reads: CASSLRGGGWQEETQYF. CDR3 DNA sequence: TGTGCCAGCAGCTTGAGGGGAGGGGGCTGGCAAGAAGAGACCCAGTACTTC.

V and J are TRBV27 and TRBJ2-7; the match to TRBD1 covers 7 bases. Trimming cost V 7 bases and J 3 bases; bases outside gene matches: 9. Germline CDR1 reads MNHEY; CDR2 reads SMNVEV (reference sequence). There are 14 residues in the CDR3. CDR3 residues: CASTPTGKDYEQYF. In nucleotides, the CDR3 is TGTGCCAGCACGCCGACAGGGAAAGACTACGAGCAGTACTTC.

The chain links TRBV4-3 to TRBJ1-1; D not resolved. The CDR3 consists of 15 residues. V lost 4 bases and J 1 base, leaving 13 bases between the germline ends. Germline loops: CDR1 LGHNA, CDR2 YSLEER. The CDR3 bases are TGCGCCAGCAGCCCCGAGAGGTCCAAGAACACTGAAGCTTTCTTT. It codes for CASSPERSKNTEAFF.

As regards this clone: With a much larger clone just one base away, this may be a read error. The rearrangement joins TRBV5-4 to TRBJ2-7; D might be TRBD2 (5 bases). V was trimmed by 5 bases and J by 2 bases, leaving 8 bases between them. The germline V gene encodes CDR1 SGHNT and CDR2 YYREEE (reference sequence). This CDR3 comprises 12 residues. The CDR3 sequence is CASSSGTYEQYF. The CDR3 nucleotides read TGTGCCAGCAGTTCCGGGACCTACGAGCAGTACTTC.